This T cell receptor (beta chain) appears in the sequencing data of a study of blood T cell repertoires in COVID-19 (dated by TCRdb to the early 2020s). In the study overall: The collaborator samples originated in the United States, Italy and Spain and spanned the acute and convalescent phases of COVID-19. HLA class I and class II types, where available, came from metadata supplied by the sample provider rather than from assay-based typing. The material from the prospective study consisted of cDNA or gDNA derived from T cells, B-cell-depleted T cells, or PBMCs. The sample metadata nearly always contained a de-identified subject ID, COVID-19 status, age in years and sex. Subjects who had been exposed to COVID-19, were actively infected with it, or had recovered from it provided the deeply sampled blood TCRbeta repertoires that made up the dataset. Samples came from the ongoing ImmuneRACE study (first 160 participants) plus 1,254 subjects from 6 global collaborators. The repertoires were released in a freely available public database intended as a resource for research on the immune response to SARS-CoV-2. Results the study describes overall, beyond this receptor: Clinical and demographic metadata were provided uncurated, with the amount varying by source and participant.

On this clone itself: This receptor's antigen is unknown. Base qualities were left out, and no much larger clone turns up one base away.

TCRbeta CDR3 regions were amplified from genomic DNA using the immunoSEQ Assay, a bias-controlled multiplex PCR. Processing in the source paper ran as follows. Within the assay, amplification of reference gene primers was used to estimate how many nucleated cells each sample contained. Sequence reads were collapsed and filtered to measure the absolute abundance of every unique TCRbeta CDR3 rearrangement. For each sample, productive Simpson clonality was calculated as the square root of Simpson's diversity index across productive rearrangements. TCRdb took this table from immuneACCESS and kept in-frame rearrangements with V and J called. Such tables lack part of the clones; where checked against another copy, unresolved V genes explain under half of the gap, and the rest is unexplained. Clonal size and the V and J genes are those of that table, whereas D and trimming came from the DNA. This sample lists tens of thousands of clones; 83% were detected once. The ten top clones hold roughly 4.8% of the sample.

V gives up 4 bases and J gives up 8 bases, and the segment between their germline ends measures 9 bases. CDR1 and CDR2, per the germline V gene (reference sequence), are MNHEY and SMNVEV. The CDR3 spans 13 residues, from the cysteine through the phenylalanine. Only the CDR3 DNA stays, 39 bases, in frame from base 1. Whole blood was collected in K2EDTA tubes by collaborating institutions according to the institutions' own protocols. For TCRbeta analysis, collaborator samples were shipped as frozen whole blood, as isolated PBMCs, or as DNA extracted from either sample type. The sample consisted of peripheral blood. This sequence originates from a human donor in a cohort sampled during active COVID-19. The V and J segments used are TRBV27 and TRBJ1-6; possibly the D gene is TRBD1, per 5 matching bases. At the DNA level, the sequence is TGTGCCAGCAGTTCAGGGTGGGATTCACCCCTCCACTTT. Its translation reads: CASSSGWDSPLHF.